The rows below give T cell receptor beta chains drawn from one sample of a study of technical replicates of blood from a handful of donors. Method: immunoSEQ multiplex PCR; TCRdb's copy keeps in-frame clones and lacks some. Among about 100,000 clones listed, approximately 95% were seen once. The sample was T cells isolated from PBMCs. The source of these receptors is a human donor in good health. Each CDR3 is given with its conserved first and last residue. Each record gives: J gene, clone size, V gene, D gene, CDR3 DNA, CDR3 protein. D genes are given only for firm matches. A row's size may be missing; if present it is once, few, many or a size class.

j_gene: TRBJ1-2; abundance: .; v_gene: TRBV7-9; d_gene: .; CDR3nt: TGTGCCAGCAGCTTACCGGCAGGGAACTATGGCTACACCTTC; CDR3aa: CASSLPAGNYGYTF
j_gene: TRBJ2-3; abundance: .; v_gene: TRBV5-1; d_gene: .; CDR3nt: TGCGCCAGCAGCTTCGGACAAGATACGCAGTATTTT; CDR3aa: CASSFGQDTQYF
j_gene: TRBJ2-7; abundance: .; v_gene: TRBV7-9; d_gene: TRBD1; CDR3nt: TGTGCCAGCAGCTTAAAAGGGACAGGGTTCTACGAGCAGTACTTC; CDR3aa: CASSLKGTGFYEQYF
j_gene: TRBJ2-7; abundance: .; v_gene: TRBV19; d_gene: .; CDR3nt: TGTGCCAGTAGTAGGCAGGCAAACTACGAGCAGTACTTC; CDR3aa: CASSRQANYEQYF
j_gene: TRBJ1-1; abundance: .; v_gene: TRBV9; d_gene: .; CDR3nt: TGTGCCAGCAGCGTAGCCGGGGACACTGAAGCTTTCTTT; CDR3aa: CASSVAGDTEAFF
j_gene: TRBJ2-2; abundance: .; v_gene: TRBV6-5; d_gene: .; CDR3nt: TGTGCCAGCAGTTACTCGAAGGGAGAGGTCACCGGGGAGCTGTTTTTT; CDR3aa: CASSYSKGEVTGELFF
j_gene: TRBJ2-7; abundance: .; v_gene: TRBV11-3; d_gene: TRBD2; CDR3nt: TGTGCCAGCGGCGGGACTAGCGGAACGTTGTCCTACGAGCAGTACTTC; CDR3aa: CASGGTSGTLSYEQYF
j_gene: TRBJ2-1; abundance: once; v_gene: TRBV7-9; d_gene: .; CDR3nt: TGTGCCAGCAGCCCCGGTGGGAGTGGCTCCTACAATGAGCAGTTCTTC; CDR3aa: CASSPGGSGSYNEQFF
j_gene: TRBJ2-3; abundance: .; v_gene: TRBV14; d_gene: TRBD2; CDR3nt: TGTGCCAGCAGCCAGCTAGCGGGAGGCCCAGATACGCAGTATTTT; CDR3aa: CASSQLAGGPDTQYF
j_gene: TRBJ1-1; abundance: .; v_gene: TRBV7-6; d_gene: .; CDR3nt: TGTGCCAGCAGCTTAAGCCGGGGTGACACTGAAGCTTTCTTT; CDR3aa: CASSLSRGDTEAFF
j_gene: TRBJ1-1; abundance: .; v_gene: TRBV5-6; d_gene: .; CDR3nt: TGTGCCAGCAACTCTCGGTCCGGGGGGGAAGCTTTCTTT; CDR3aa: CASNSRSGGEAFF
j_gene: TRBJ2-1; abundance: .; v_gene: TRBV7-3; d_gene: .; CDR3nt: TGTGCCAGCAGCTTAACGGACAACTCCTACAATGAGCAGTTCTTC; CDR3aa: CASSLTDNSYNEQFF
j_gene: TRBJ2-1; abundance: .; v_gene: TRBV4-3; d_gene: TRBD2; CDR3nt: TGCGCCAGCAGCCAAGATATAGAGCGGGAGCCCAATGAGCAGTTCTTC; CDR3aa: CASSQDIEREPNEQFF
j_gene: TRBJ2-1; abundance: once; v_gene: TRBV4-3; d_gene: .; CDR3nt: TGCGCCAGCAGCCACAGGGGGGTGGAATACAATGAGCAGTTCTTC; CDR3aa: CASSHRGVEYNEQFF
j_gene: TRBJ2-3; abundance: .; v_gene: TRBV5-1; d_gene: TRBD2; CDR3nt: TGCGCCAGCAGCTCCCTAGCGGGGGGCACAGATACGCAGTATTTT; CDR3aa: CASSSLAGGTDTQYF
j_gene: TRBJ1-1; abundance: once; v_gene: TRBV27; d_gene: TRBD1; CDR3nt: TGTGCCAGCAGTTTGAACAGGGGCCCAACGGCTTTCTTT; CDR3aa: CASSLNRGPTAFF
j_gene: TRBJ2-7; abundance: .; v_gene: TRBV10-3; d_gene: TRBD2; CDR3nt: TGTGCCACCAAACTAGCGGCTTCGTACTACGAGCAGTACTTC; CDR3aa: CATKLAASYYEQYF
j_gene: TRBJ2-7; abundance: .; v_gene: TRBV2; d_gene: TRBD1; CDR3nt: TGTGCCACGTCCGGGACAGGGACCTACGAGCAGTACTTC; CDR3aa: CATSGTGTYEQYF
j_gene: TRBJ1-1; abundance: .; v_gene: TRBV6-5; d_gene: TRBD1; CDR3nt: TGTGCCAGCAGGGCAGGGGGGAACACTGAAGCTTTCTTT; CDR3aa: CASRAGGNTEAFF
j_gene: TRBJ2-3; abundance: once; v_gene: TRBV15; d_gene: .; CDR3nt: TGTGCCACCAGGGTCCGAAACAGGGATACGCAGTATTTT; CDR3aa: CATRVRNRDTQYF
j_gene: TRBJ1-1; abundance: .; v_gene: TRBV27; d_gene: .; CDR3nt: TGTGCCAGCAGTCAAGAACAGGTTCCCATGAACACTGAAGCTTTCTTT; CDR3aa: CASSQEQVPMNTEAFF
j_gene: TRBJ2-1; abundance: .; v_gene: TRBV7-2; d_gene: TRBD2; CDR3nt: TGTGCCAGCAGCTTCCGACTAGCGGCAAACAATGAGCAGTTCTTC; CDR3aa: CASSFRLAANNEQFF
j_gene: TRBJ1-1; abundance: .; v_gene: TRBV5-1; d_gene: .; CDR3nt: TGCGCCAGCAGCTCCAGGGGTAGGGGGACTGAAGCTTTCTTT; CDR3aa: CASSSRGRGTEAFF
j_gene: TRBJ2-2; abundance: .; v_gene: TRBV21-1; d_gene: .; CDR3nt: TGTGCCAGCAGCGAGGGGCATCACAGGGTCCGCTTAAATACCGGGGAGCTGTTTTTT; CDR3aa: CASSEGHHRVRLNTGELFF
j_gene: TRBJ2-5; abundance: .; v_gene: TRBV2; d_gene: .; CDR3nt: TGTGCCAGCAGTGAGAGGGAGGGGGAAGAGACCCAGTACTTC; CDR3aa: CASSEREGEETQYF
j_gene: TRBJ2-5; abundance: once; v_gene: TRBV6-1; d_gene: TRBD2; CDR3nt: TGTGCCAGCAGTAAAGCGGGGGGGCAAGAGACCCAGTACTTC; CDR3aa: CASSKAGGQETQYF
j_gene: TRBJ2-5; abundance: .; v_gene: TRBV6-1; d_gene: .; CDR3nt: TGTGCCAGCAGTGGTTTCAGTCCCAAATGGGAGACCCAGTACTTC; CDR3aa: CASSGFSPKWETQYF
j_gene: TRBJ2-7; abundance: .; v_gene: TRBV2; d_gene: TRBD2; CDR3nt: TGTGCCAGCAGTGTTGCTAGCGGTACCTACGAGCAGTACTTC; CDR3aa: CASSVASGTYEQYF
j_gene: TRBJ2-1; abundance: once; v_gene: TRBV14; d_gene: TRBD1; CDR3nt: TGTGCCAGCAGCCCTACAGGGGGCAGTGAGCAGTTCTTC; CDR3aa: CASSPTGGSEQFF
j_gene: TRBJ2-3; abundance: .; v_gene: TRBV5-1; d_gene: TRBD1; CDR3nt: TGCGCCAGCAGCTTGGAAGACAGGGGAAGCACAGATACGCAGTATTTT; CDR3aa: CASSLEDRGSTDTQYF
j_gene: TRBJ2-3; abundance: once; v_gene: TRBV11-3; d_gene: TRBD1; CDR3nt: TGTGCCAGCAGCTTATCAATCCGGGACAGGGGGACCGATACGCAGTATTTT; CDR3aa: CASSLSIRDRGTDTQYF
j_gene: TRBJ2-1; abundance: .; v_gene: TRBV29-1; d_gene: TRBD2; CDR3nt: TGCAGCGTTGATACTAGCGGGATTTACAATGAGCAGTTCTTC; CDR3aa: CSVDTSGIYNEQFF
j_gene: TRBJ2-7; abundance: .; v_gene: TRBV25-1; d_gene: TRBD2; CDR3nt: TGTGCCAGCAGGGGCCTAGCGGGAGCCTACGAGCAGTACTTC; CDR3aa: CASRGLAGAYEQYF
j_gene: TRBJ1-1; abundance: .; v_gene: TRBV10-3; d_gene: TRBD1; CDR3nt: TGTGCCATCAGCCAACCCCCGGGACAGGGCGAAGCTTTCTTT; CDR3aa: CAISQPPGQGEAFF
j_gene: TRBJ1-1; abundance: .; v_gene: TRBV18; d_gene: TRBD1; CDR3nt: TGTGCCAGCTCTTCACAGGGGGCGGACACTGAAGCTTTCTTT; CDR3aa: CASSSQGADTEAFF
j_gene: TRBJ2-3; abundance: .; v_gene: TRBV28; d_gene: TRBD2; CDR3nt: TGTGCCAGCAGATTACCCCTTGGAGGACTAGCGGGAGGGGGTACGCAGTATTTT; CDR3aa: CASRLPLGGLAGGGTQYF
j_gene: TRBJ2-7; abundance: .; v_gene: TRBV30; d_gene: .; CDR3nt: TGTGCCTGGAGTGTACTTTTTTACGAGCAGTACTTC; CDR3aa: CAWSVLFYEQYF
j_gene: TRBJ1-2; abundance: .; v_gene: TRBV21-1; d_gene: .; CDR3nt: TGTGCCAGCAGCGCCCTTCGAGCTAACTATGGCTACACCTTC; CDR3aa: CASSALRANYGYTF
j_gene: TRBJ1-1; abundance: few; v_gene: TRBV7-2; d_gene: .; CDR3nt: TGTGCCAGCAGCTTACGCTTACAGAGGGCTGAAGCTTTCTTT; CDR3aa: CASSLRLQRAEAFF
j_gene: TRBJ2-7; abundance: .; v_gene: TRBV6-5; d_gene: .; CDR3nt: TGTGCCAGCAGTTACATGACAACCTACGAGCAGTACTTC; CDR3aa: CASSYMTTYEQYF
j_gene: TRBJ2-1; abundance: .; v_gene: TRBV7-2; d_gene: TRBD2; CDR3nt: TGTGCCAGCAGCTTAGGAGGGAGGGCCGGCAATGAGCAGTTCTTC; CDR3aa: CASSLGGRAGNEQFF
j_gene: TRBJ1-5; abundance: once; v_gene: TRBV21-1; d_gene: .; CDR3nt: TGTGCCAGCAGCAAGTTGTCAACAGCCACCGACCGTTATAGCAATCAGCCCCAGCATTTT; CDR3aa: CASSKLSTATDRYSNQPQHF
j_gene: TRBJ2-6; abundance: .; v_gene: TRBV19; d_gene: .; CDR3nt: TGTGCCACCAAGGGGGCTGGGGCCAACGTCCTGACTTTC; CDR3aa: CATKGAGANVLTF
j_gene: TRBJ2-1; abundance: .; v_gene: TRBV7-8; d_gene: .; CDR3nt: TGTGCCAGCAGCCGAGGAGCTATCCTAAGCTCCTACAATGAGCAGTTCTTC; CDR3aa: CASSRGAILSSYNEQFF
j_gene: TRBJ1-5; abundance: few; v_gene: TRBV10-3; d_gene: .; CDR3nt: TGTGCCATCAGTACCGCAGAAGATAGCAATCAGCCCCAGCATTTT; CDR3aa: CAISTAEDSNQPQHF
j_gene: TRBJ2-2; abundance: .; v_gene: TRBV9; d_gene: .; CDR3nt: TGTGCCAGCAGCGTTGAGCGGTTCGCGAACACCGGGGAGCTGTTTTTT; CDR3aa: CASSVERFANTGELFF